A selection of T cell receptor beta chains follows, all from one sample in a study of identical twins. TCRdb recomputed calls from the 5' RACE reads with MiXCR, one row per CDR3 protein. The table lists approximately 700,000 distinct CDR3 sequences, around 6% of them singletons. The sequenced sample was naive T cells sorted from blood. These receptors were obtained from a man aged 18-30 years in good health. Both conserved end residues are part of each CDR3. D genes are given only for firm matches. Some rows mark clone size as missing; the rest say once, few, many or name a class of expanded clone.

D	size	V	J	CDR3	DNA
TRBD2	.	TRBV25-1	TRBJ2-1	CASSEYAGAYNEQFF	TGTGCCAGCAGTGAATACGCGGGAGCCTACAATGAGCAGTTCTTC
.	many	TRBV20-1	TRBJ2-1	CSTTPGFRVGSSYNEQFF	TGCAGCACCACCCCCGGGTTTAGAGTGGGTAGCTCCTACAATGAGCAGTTCTTC
.	.	TRBV28	TRBJ1-2	CASHTKGLGYTF	TGTGCCAGCCACACGAAGGGTTTGGGCTACACCTTC
TRBD2	.	TRBV3-1	TRBJ2-1	CASRTSGISENEQFF	TGTGCCAGCAGGACTAGCGGGATAAGTGAAAATGAGCAGTTCTTC
TRBD2	many	TRBV12-3/TRBV12-4	TRBJ2-1	CASSPEFVASGLYEQFF	TGTGCCAGCAGTCCGGAATTCGTGGCTAGCGGTCTCTATGAGCAGTTCTTC
.	many	TRBV6-5	TRBJ2-2	CASSYALGEAGELFF	TGTGCCAGCAGTTACGCTTTAGGGGAAGCCGGGGAGCTGTTTTTT
TRBD2	.	TRBV19	TRBJ2-1	CAGGLAGSSYNEQFF	TGTGCCGGTGGATTAGCGGGGTCCTCCTACAATGAGCAGTTCTTC
TRBD1	few	TRBV12-3/TRBV12-4	TRBJ1-1	CASSTGGIAEAFF	TGTGCCAGCAGTACAGGGGGCATCGCTGAAGCTTTCTTT
.	few	TRBV12-3/TRBV12-4	TRBJ1-3	CASSPWTSRSGNTIYF	TGTGCCAGCAGTCCCTGGACCAGCAGGAGTGGAAACACCATATATTTT
.	.	TRBV7-2	TRBJ2-1	CASSDGVRVGQQFF	TGTGCCAGCAGCGATGGGGTGCGGGTCGGCCAGCAGTTCTTC
.	.	TRBV5-5	TRBJ1-1	CASSLWGGIMNTEAFF	TGTGCCAGCAGCCTCTGGGGGGGGATAATGAACACTGAAGCTTTCTTT
TRBD2	many	TRBV20-1	TRBJ2-1	CSARKRPLAGEFF	TGCAGTGCTAGAAAGAGGCCCCTAGCGGGGGAGTTCTTC
TRBD1	.	TRBV7-9	TRBJ2-5	CASSRTGGRETQYF	TGTGCCAGCAGCCGGACAGGGGGTAGGGAGACCCAGTACTTC
TRBD2	many	TRBV20-1	TRBJ2-7	CSAHGLAGVYEQYF	TGCAGTGCCCACGGGCTAGCGGGAGTATACGAGCAGTACTTC
.	.	TRBV7-6	TRBJ2-5	CASSQEKTQYF	TGTGCCAGCAGCCAAGAAAAGACCCAGTACTTC
.	few	TRBV6-5	TRBJ2-4	CASSSRGNIQYF	TGTGCCAGCAGCTCCAGGGGAAACATTCAGTACTTC
.	.	TRBV4-1	TRBJ2-2	CASSQARELFF	TGCGCCAGCAGCCAAGCCCGGGAGCTGTTTTTT
.	few	TRBV18	TRBJ2-7	CASSPRREDYEQYF	TGTGCCAGCTCACCACGTAGGGAGGACTACGAGCAGTACTTC
TRBD1	many	TRBV20-1	TRBJ1-2	CSAPTGGYGYTF	TGCAGTGCCCCGACAGGGGGCTATGGCTACACCTTC
.	.	TRBV18	TRBJ2-2	CASSDTGSGVNTGELFF	TGTGCCAGCTCGGACACAGGGAGCGGTGTCAACACCGGGGAGCTGTTTTTT
TRBD1	.	TRBV14	TRBJ1-1	CASSLRTGGEAFF	TGTGCCAGCAGCCTTCGGACAGGGGGTGAAGCTTTCTTT
TRBD2	many	TRBV20-1	TRBJ2-3	CSARHGTSGKADTQYF	TGCAGTGCTAGACATGGGACTAGCGGGAAGGCAGATACGCAGTATTTT
.	.	TRBV5-5	TRBJ2-7	CASSSTSYAQYF	TGTGCCAGCAGCTCTACCTCCTACGCGCAGTACTTC
TRBD1	many	TRBV12-3/TRBV12-4	TRBJ2-3	CASSLGDRATDTQYF	TGTGCCAGCAGTTTAGGGGACAGGGCCACAGATACGCAGTATTTT
TRBD2	few	TRBV20-1	TRBJ2-1	CSAKREPYNEQFF	TGCAGTGCAAAGCGGGAGCCCTACAATGAGCAGTTCTTC
.	few	TRBV30	TRBJ1-6	CAWSVGQGNSPLHF	TGTGCCTGGAGTGTTGGCCAGGGTAATTCACCCCTCCACTTT
TRBD1	.	TRBV15	TRBJ2-2	CATSRYRGRSLTGELFF	TGTGCCACCAGCAGGTACAGGGGGCGGTCACTCACCGGGGAGCTGTTTTTT
TRBD2	many	TRBV10-3	TRBJ2-2	CAITSGLAGNTGELFF	TGTGCCATCACCTCCGGACTAGCGGGGAACACCGGGGAGCTGTTTTTT
.	few	TRBV28	TRBJ2-1	CASLGFREQFF	TGTGCCAGCTTAGGGTTTAGGGAGCAGTTCTTC
TRBD2	few	TRBV4-3	TRBJ2-2	CASSQEPGGPTGELFF	TGCGCCAGCAGCCAAGAACCGGGAGGGCCCACCGGGGAGCTGTTTTTT
.	many	TRBV4-2	TRBJ2-7	CASSPGFEQYF	TGTGCCAGCAGTCCCGGTTTCGAGCAGTACTTC
TRBD1	many	TRBV29-1	TRBJ1-5	CSVGQGGDQPQHF	TGCAGCGTTGGACAGGGGGGAGATCAGCCCCAGCATTTT
TRBD1	once	TRBV7-2	TRBJ1-4	CASSLGTGGRLEKLFF	TGTGCCAGCAGCTTAGGGACAGGGGGCCGTCTGGAAAAACTGTTTTTT
TRBD1	few	TRBV30	TRBJ1-5	CAWSDTDRANQPQHF	TGTGCCTGGAGTGACACCGACAGGGCCAATCAGCCCCAGCATTTT
.	.	TRBV10-3	TRBJ1-1	CAISNWTGLEAFF	TGTGCCATCAGTAACTGGACTGGGCTTGAAGCTTTCTTT
.	many	TRBV6-1	TRBJ1-5	CASSEWGLTGNQPQHF	TGTGCCAGCAGTGAATGGGGCCTCACGGGCAATCAGCCCCAGCATTTT
.	many	TRBV12-3/TRBV12-4	TRBJ2-6	CASSLSLRSSGANVLTF	TGTGCCAGCAGTTTGTCCCTGCGGTCCTCTGGGGCCAACGTCCTGACTTTC
TRBD2	.	TRBV9	TRBJ2-5	CASSVGRTSGEQETQYF	TGTGCCAGCAGCGTAGGAAGGACTAGCGGAGAACAAGAGACCCAGTACTTC
.	.	TRBV24-1	TRBJ1-2	CATSDRVAGRSGGYTF	TGTGCCACCAGTGACCGAGTTGCAGGGAGAAGCGGGGGCTACACCTTC
TRBD1	.	TRBV7-2	TRBJ2-1	CASAGGATGNEQFF	TGTGCCAGCGCAGGGGGAGCCACCGGGAATGAGCAGTTCTTC
.	.	TRBV4-2	TRBJ2-1	CASSQVGVGNEQFF	TGTGCCAGCAGCCAGGTCGGGGTGGGCAATGAGCAGTTCTTC
TRBD1	few	TRBV3-1	TRBJ2-2	CASSQGGTDSPGELFF	TGTGCCAGCAGCCAAGGTGGGACAGACTCACCCGGGGAGCTGTTTTTT
.	many	TRBV5-1	TRBJ2-7	CASSKRDITYEQYF	TGCGCCAGCAGCAAACGGGACATCACCTACGAGCAGTACTTC
.	.	TRBV10-3	TRBJ1-1	CAIRTTTQAFF	TGTGCCATCAGAACGACAACCCAAGCTTTCTTT
.	many	TRBV20-1	TRBJ1-5	CSASVPGGNQPQHF	TGCAGTGCTAGTGTACCTGGGGGCAATCAGCCCCAGCATTTT
.	many	TRBV4-1	TRBJ1-2	CASSQVSVANYGYTF	TGCGCCAGCAGCCAAGTATCAGTAGCTAACTATGGCTACACCTTC
TRBD2	many	TRBV7-9	TRBJ2-2	CASSISRLAGDTGELFF	TGTGCCAGCAGTATTAGTAGACTAGCGGGAGACACCGGGGAGCTGTTTTTT
.	many	TRBV7-2	TRBJ2-2	CASSLPPGRDSIGELFF	TGTGCCAGCAGCCTCCCCCCCGGGAGAGATAGTATCGGGGAGCTGTTTTTT
.	few	TRBV5-1	TRBJ2-1	CASSLVLDVNEQFF	TGCGCCAGCAGCTTGGTTTTAGATGTAAATGAGCAGTTCTTC
TRBD1	.	TRBV20-1	TRBJ1-2	CSAAGQARYGYTF	TGCAGTGCGGCGGGACAGGCTCGCTATGGCTACACCTTC
.	.	TRBV12-3/TRBV12-4	TRBJ2-1	CASSLEPGPRQFF	TGTGCCAGCAGTTTAGAACCTGGCCCCAGGCAGTTCTTC
.	many	TRBV6-5	TRBJ1-1	CASSYSGSENTEAFF	TGTGCCAGCAGTTACTCAGGCAGTGAGAACACTGAAGCTTTCTTT
.	.	TRBV19	TRBJ2-1	CATKGRDHYNEQFF	TGTGCCACCAAGGGTCGCGACCACTACAATGAGCAGTTCTTC